The rows below give T cell receptor beta chains drawn from one sample of a study of type 1 regulatory T cells. Antigens for these TCRs are unknown. TCRdb used MiXCR to reprocess the reads, holding one entry per CDR3 protein. Among tens of thousands of distinct CDR3 sequences listed, roughly 72% were seen once. The sample consisted of cultured T cells, either the whole culture or a sorted T cell fraction (not recorded which). These receptors all come from a human donor in good health. CDR3s include the opening cysteine and the closing phenylalanine or tryptophan. Fields, in order: CDR3 DNA, CDR3 protein, clone size, D gene, J gene, V gene. D genes are given only for firm matches. Some rows mark clone size as missing; the rest say once, few, many or name a class of expanded clone.

TGTGCCAGCAGCTTCGGGACAGACTACGAGCAGTACTTC CASSFGTDYEQYF - TRBD1 TRBJ2-7 TRBV7-9
TGTGCCAGCAGCGTACAGAGCGGGATATCCTACAATGAGCAGTTCTTC CASSVQSGISYNEQFF - TRBD2 TRBJ2-1 TRBV9
TGTGCCAGCGTGAATGGGGACGTTAATGAGCAGTTCTTC CASVNGDVNEQFF - - TRBJ2-1 TRBV6-4
TGCAGTGCTCCTCGACAGGGTTTCGATGAGCAGTTCTTC CSAPRQGFDEQFF - TRBD1 TRBJ2-1 TRBV20-1
TGTGCCAGTAGTATTTCCGACAGGGTCACTGAAGCTTTCTTT CASSISDRVTEAFF - TRBD1 TRBJ1-1 TRBV19
TGTGCCTGGGCGGGACAGCCAATGAACACCGGGGAGCTGTTTTTT CAWAGQPMNTGELFF - - TRBJ2-2 TRBV30
TGCGCCAGCAGCCAAGAGGTTAACGGGGTTAAGGCCGGGGAGCTGTTTTTT CASSQEVNGVKAGELFF - - TRBJ2-2 TRBV4-3
TGCGCCAGCAGCTTGGTGGTGGGACTCTATGGCTACACCTTC CASSLVVGLYGYTF once - TRBJ1-2 TRBV5-1
TGCGCCAGCAGCGGGCAGACAGCGCTGAACACTGAAGCTTTCTTT CASSGQTALNTEAFF - - TRBJ1-1 TRBV5-1
TGTGCCAGCAGCTCCTTTGGACTAGCGGACTACAATGAGCAGTTCTTC CASSSFGLADYNEQFF - TRBD2 TRBJ2-1 TRBV12-3/TRBV12-4
TGCAGTGCGAGCCCCTCAGGGGGCATCTATGGCTACACCTTC CSASPSGGIYGYTF few TRBD1 TRBJ1-2 TRBV20-1
TGTGCCAGCAGTTCGGGACTGTTCTACAATGAGCAGTTCTTC CASSSGLFYNEQFF few - TRBJ2-1 TRBV6-6
TGTGCCAGCAGCCAACACGAATATCGTGACCTCGCCTTC CASSQHEYRDLAF - - TRBJ1-2 TRBV3-1
TGTGCCAGCAGCGTAGGGGGTGTATCTACGAACACTGAAGCTTTCTTT CASSVGGVSTNTEAFF - - TRBJ1-1 TRBV9
TGTGCCAGCAGCCAAGTCTGGCGGGGGGTGGCAGATACGCAGTATTTT CASSQVWRGVADTQYF once TRBD2 TRBJ2-3 TRBV4-2